A single sample gave rise to the 2 T cell receptor beta chains below, sequenced in a study of identical twins (dated by TCRdb to 2016 to 2017). The library was prepared using 5' RACE. The reads were generated on an Illumina HiSeq 2000. TCRdb applied fastp at Q25 and MiXCR to the public reads, then kept only in-frame beta chains. Each CDR3 protein gets just one entry, which takes the most common genes and DNA from the rows behind it. The sample includes some 1,600,000 distinct CDR3 sequences, with about 32% observed a single time. About 0.25% of the sample rests with the top ten. The sample taken for sequencing was cord blood. The receptors originated from a newborn girl in good health.

This clonotype has a handful of counts. The chain uses TRBV21-1 and TRBJ2-4; the table assigns TRBD1, which was not confirmed against the DNA. TRBV21-1 is designated a pseudogene. The CDR3 totals 15 residues. The CDR3 nucleotides are TGTGCCAGCAGCAAACCGGACAGGGCCAAAAACATTCAGTACTTC. Translation: CASSKPDRAKNIQYF.

The CDR3: CSATPDRGTYEQYF. CDR3 DNA sequence: TGCAGTGCTACCCCGGACAGGGGAACCTACGAGCAGTACTTC. The genes are TRBV20-1 and TRBJ2-7; 9 nucleotides match TRBD1. This CDR3 comprises 14 residues. CDR1 and CDR2 (germline): DFQATT, SNEGSKA (reference sequence). V shed 4 bases, J shed 2 bases, and the junction held 6 bases outside the gene matches.